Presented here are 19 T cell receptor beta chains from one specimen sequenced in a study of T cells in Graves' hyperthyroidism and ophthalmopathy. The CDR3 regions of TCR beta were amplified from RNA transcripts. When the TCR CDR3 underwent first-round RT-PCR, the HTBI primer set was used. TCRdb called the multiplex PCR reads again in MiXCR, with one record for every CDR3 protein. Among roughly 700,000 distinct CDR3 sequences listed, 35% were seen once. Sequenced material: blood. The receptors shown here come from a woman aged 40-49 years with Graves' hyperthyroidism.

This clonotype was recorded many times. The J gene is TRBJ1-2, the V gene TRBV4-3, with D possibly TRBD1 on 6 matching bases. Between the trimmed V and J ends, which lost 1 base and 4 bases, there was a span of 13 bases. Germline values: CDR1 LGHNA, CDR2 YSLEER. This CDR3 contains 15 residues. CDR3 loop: CASSQAYDRSYGYTF. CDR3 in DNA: TGCGCCAGCAGCCAAGCTTACGACAGGTCCTATGGCTACACCTTC.

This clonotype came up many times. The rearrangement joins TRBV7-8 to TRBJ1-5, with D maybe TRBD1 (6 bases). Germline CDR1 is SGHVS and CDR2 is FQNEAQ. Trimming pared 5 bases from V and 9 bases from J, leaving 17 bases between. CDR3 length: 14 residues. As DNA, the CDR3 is TGTGCCAGCAGCCCAGACAGGAACCCTCCGCCCCAGCATTTT. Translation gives CASSPDRNPPPQHF.

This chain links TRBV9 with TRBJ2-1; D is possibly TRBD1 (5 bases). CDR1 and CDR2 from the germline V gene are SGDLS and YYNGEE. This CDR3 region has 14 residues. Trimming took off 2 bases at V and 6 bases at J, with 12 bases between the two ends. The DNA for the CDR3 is TGTGCCAGCAGCGTTGGATTGGGGCCCAATGAGCAGTTCTTC. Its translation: CASSVGLGPNEQFF.

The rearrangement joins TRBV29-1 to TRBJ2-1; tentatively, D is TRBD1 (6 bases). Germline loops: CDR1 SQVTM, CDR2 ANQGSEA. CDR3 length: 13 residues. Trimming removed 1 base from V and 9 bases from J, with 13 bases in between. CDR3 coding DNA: TGCAGCGTTGAAGTCTACAGGGACGGTGAGCAGTTCTTC. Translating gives CSVEVYRDGEQFF.

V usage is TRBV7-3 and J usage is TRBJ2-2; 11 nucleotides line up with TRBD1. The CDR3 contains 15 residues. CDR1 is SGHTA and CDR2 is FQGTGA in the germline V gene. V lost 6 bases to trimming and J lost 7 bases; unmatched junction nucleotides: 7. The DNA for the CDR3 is TGTGCCAGCAGACCGGGACAGGGGGAAGTCGGGGAGCTGTTTTTT. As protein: CASRPGQGEVGELFF.

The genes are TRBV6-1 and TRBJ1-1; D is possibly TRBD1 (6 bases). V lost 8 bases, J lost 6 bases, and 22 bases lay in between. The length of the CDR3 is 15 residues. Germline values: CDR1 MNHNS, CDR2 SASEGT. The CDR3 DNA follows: TGTGCCAGCGAGAGACAGGACGGGACTGGGGCTGAAGCTTTCTTT. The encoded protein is CASERQDGTGAEAFF.

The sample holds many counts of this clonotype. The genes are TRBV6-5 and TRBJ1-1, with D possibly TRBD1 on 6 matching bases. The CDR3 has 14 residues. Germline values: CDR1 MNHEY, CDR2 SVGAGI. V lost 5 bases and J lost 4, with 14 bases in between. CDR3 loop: CASSRPGGRTEAFF. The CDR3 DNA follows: TGTGCCAGCAGTAGGCCCGGGGGCCGCACTGAAGCTTTCTTT.

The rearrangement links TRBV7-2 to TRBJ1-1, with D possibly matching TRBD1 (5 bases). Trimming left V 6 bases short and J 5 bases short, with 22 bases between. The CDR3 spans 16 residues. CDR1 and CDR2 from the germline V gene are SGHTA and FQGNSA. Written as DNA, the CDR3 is TGTGCCAGCAGACTCTCGGCCGGGGCCCGTGGGACTGAAGCTTTCTTT. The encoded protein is CASRLSAGARGTEAFF.

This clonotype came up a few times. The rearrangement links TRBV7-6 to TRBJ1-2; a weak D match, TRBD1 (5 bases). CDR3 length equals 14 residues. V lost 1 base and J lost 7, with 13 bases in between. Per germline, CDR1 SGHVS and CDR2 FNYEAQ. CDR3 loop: CASSLVGESGGYTF. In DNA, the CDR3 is TGTGCCAGCAGCTTAGTAGGGGAATCCGGTGGCTACACCTTC.

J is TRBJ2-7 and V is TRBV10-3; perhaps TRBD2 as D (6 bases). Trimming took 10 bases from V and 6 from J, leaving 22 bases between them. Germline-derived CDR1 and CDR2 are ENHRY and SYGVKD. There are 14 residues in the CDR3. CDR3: CASAEGTWGLEQYF. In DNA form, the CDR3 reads TGTGCCAGTGCGGAGGGGACTTGGGGTCTCGAGCAGTACTTC.

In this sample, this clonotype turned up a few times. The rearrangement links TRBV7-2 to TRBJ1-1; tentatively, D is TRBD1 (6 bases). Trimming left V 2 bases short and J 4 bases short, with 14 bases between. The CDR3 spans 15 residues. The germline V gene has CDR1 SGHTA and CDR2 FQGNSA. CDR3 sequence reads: CASSLRGIRVTEAFF. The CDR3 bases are TGTGCCAGCAGCTTAAGGGGGATCCGAGTCACTGAAGCTTTCTTT.

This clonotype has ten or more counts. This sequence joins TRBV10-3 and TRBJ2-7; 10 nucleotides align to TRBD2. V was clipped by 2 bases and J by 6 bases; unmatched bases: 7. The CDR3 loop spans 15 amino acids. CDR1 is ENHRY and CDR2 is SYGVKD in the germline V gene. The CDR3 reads CAISEGASGGFEQYF. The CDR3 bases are TGTGCCATCAGTGAGGGGGCTAGCGGGGGCTTCGAGCAGTACTTC.

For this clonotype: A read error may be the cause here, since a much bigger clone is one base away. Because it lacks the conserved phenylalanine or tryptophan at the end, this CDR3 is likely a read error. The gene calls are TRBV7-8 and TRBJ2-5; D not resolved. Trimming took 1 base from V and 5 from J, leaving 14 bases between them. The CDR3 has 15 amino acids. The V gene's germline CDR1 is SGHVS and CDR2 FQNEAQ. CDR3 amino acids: CASSLGARVGETQYL. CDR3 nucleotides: TGTGCCAGCAGCTTAGGGGCCCGGGTTGGGGAGACCCAGTACCTC.

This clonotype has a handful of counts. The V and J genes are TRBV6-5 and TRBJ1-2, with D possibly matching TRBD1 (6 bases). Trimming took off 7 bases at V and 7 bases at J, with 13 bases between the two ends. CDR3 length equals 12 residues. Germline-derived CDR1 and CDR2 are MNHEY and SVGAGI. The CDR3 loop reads CASITGFRGYTF. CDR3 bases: TGTGCCAGCATAACAGGGTTTCGTGGCTACACCTTC.

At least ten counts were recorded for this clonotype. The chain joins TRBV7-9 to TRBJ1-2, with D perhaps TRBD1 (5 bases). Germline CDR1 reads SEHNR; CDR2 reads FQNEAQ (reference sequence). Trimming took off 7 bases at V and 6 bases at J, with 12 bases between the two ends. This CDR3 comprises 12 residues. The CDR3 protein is CASTDSRDGYTF. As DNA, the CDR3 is TGTGCCAGCACCGATAGCAGGGATGGCTACACCTTC. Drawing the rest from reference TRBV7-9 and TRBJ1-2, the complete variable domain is DTGVSQNPRHKITKRGQNVTFRCDPISEHNRLYWYRQTLGQGPEFLTYFQNEAQLEKSRLLSDRFSAERPKGSFSTLEIQRTEQGDSAMYLCASTDSRDGYTFGSGTRLTVV.

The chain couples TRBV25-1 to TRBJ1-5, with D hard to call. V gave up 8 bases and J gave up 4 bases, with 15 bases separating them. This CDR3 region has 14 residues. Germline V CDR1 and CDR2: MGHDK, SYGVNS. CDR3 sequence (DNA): TGTGCCAGCTCACCTGACACGGAGAATCAGCCCCAGCATTTT. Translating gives CASSPDTENQPQHF. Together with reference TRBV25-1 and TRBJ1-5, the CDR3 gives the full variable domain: EADIYQTPRYLVIGTGKKITLECSQTMGHDKMYWYQQDPGMELHLIHYSYGVNSTEKGDLSSESTVSRIRTEHFPLTLESARPSHTSQYLCASSPDTENQPQHFGDGTRLSIL.

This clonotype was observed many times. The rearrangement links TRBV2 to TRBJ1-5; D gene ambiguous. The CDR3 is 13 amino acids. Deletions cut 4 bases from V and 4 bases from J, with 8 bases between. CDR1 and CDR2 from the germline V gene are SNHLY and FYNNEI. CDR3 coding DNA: TGTGCCAGCAGTGGGGTCCGGAATCAGCCCCAGCATTTT. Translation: CASSGVRNQPQHF.

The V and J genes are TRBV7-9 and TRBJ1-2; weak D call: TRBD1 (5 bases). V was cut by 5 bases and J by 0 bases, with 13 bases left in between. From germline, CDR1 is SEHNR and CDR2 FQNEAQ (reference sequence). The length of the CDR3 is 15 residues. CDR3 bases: TGTGCCAGCAGCCCCTGGGACGGAGCTAACTATGGCTACACCTTC. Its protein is CASSPWDGANYGYTF. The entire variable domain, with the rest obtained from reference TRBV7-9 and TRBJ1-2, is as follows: DTGVSQNPRHKITKRGQNVTFRCDPISEHNRLYWYRQTLGQGPEFLTYFQNEAQLEKSRLLSDRFSAERPKGSFSTLEIQRTEQGDSAMYLCASSPWDGANYGYTFGSGTRLTVV.

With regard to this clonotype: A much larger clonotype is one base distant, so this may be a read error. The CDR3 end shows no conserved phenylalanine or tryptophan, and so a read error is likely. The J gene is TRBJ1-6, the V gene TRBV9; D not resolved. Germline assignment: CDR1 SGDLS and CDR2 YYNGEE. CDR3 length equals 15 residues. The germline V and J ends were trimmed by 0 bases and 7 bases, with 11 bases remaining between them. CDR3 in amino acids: CASSVGGSQNSPLHL. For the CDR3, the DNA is TGTGCCAGCAGCGTAGGAGGCAGCCAAAATTCACCCCTCCACCTT.